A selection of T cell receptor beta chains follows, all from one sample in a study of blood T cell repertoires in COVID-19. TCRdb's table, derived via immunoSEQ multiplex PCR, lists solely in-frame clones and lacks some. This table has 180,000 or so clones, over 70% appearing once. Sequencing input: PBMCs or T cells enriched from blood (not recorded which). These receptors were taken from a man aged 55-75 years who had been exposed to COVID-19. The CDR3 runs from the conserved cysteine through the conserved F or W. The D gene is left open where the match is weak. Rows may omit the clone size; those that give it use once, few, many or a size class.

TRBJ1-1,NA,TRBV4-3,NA,TGCGCCAGCAGCCAAGAGGCAGGGATGAACACTGAAGCTTTCTTT,CASSQEAGMNTEAFF
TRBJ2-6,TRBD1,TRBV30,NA,TGTGCCCGAGGAGGACAGGGGTTCTCTGGGGCCAACGTCCTGACTTTC,CARGGQGFSGANVLTF
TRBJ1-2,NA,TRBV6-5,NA,TGTGCCAGCACCGACCCCGGGGGCTATGGCTACACCTTC,CASTDPGGYGYTF
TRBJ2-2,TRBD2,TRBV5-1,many,TGCGCCAGCAGCTTGGCGAGCGGGAGGGGCACCGGGGAGCTGTTTTTT,CASSLASGRGTGELFF
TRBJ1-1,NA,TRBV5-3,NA,TGTGCCAGAAGCTCGAAGGGGTGGGGGCTGAACACTGAAGCTTTCTTT,CARSSKGWGLNTEAFF
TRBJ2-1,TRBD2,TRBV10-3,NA,TGTGCCTCTCAGACTAGCGGGAGATCCTACAATGAGCAGTTCTTC,CASQTSGRSYNEQFF
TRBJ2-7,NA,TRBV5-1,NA,TGCGCCAGCAGCTCCGGAACCGCCAGGGTAGGGCAAGACGAGCAGTACTTC,CASSSGTARVGQDEQYF
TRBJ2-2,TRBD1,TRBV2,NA,TGTGCCAGCAGTTCCTTCGGGACAGGGGCCGACACCGGGGAGCTGTTTTTT,CASSSFGTGADTGELFF
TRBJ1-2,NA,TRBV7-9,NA,TGTGCCAGCCTCCGGGCGGGAGACTATGGCTACACCTTC,CASLRAGDYGYTF
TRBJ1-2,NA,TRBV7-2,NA,TGTGCCAGCAGCCCCGGACAGTTTGGCTACACCTTC,CASSPGQFGYTF
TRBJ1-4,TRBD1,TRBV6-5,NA,TGTGCCAGCAGCCCACCGGGACAGGGGTTTGAAAAACTGTTTTTT,CASSPPGQGFEKLFF
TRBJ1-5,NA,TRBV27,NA,TGTGCCAGCAGTGTCTACGGGAGCAATCAGCCCCAGCATTTT,CASSVYGSNQPQHF
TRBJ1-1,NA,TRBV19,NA,TGTGCCAGTAGTAATATGGTGGGGCTGACCGAAGCTTTCTTT,CASSNMVGLTEAFF
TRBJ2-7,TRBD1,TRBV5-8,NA,TGTGCCAGCAGCTTGGGGACAGGGTTCTACGAGCAGTACTTC,CASSLGTGFYEQYF
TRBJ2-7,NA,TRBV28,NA,TGTGCCAGCAGTGCACCCGGGACGGTGGAGGGCGAGCAGTACTTC,CASSAPGTVEGEQYF
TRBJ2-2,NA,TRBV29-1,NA,TGCAGCGTGAGACTAAACTTGCTGGCCGGGGAGCTGTTTTTT,CSVRLNLLAGELFF
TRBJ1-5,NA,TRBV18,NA,TGTGCCAGCTCGCCGGACTCTCTTAGCAATCAGCCCCAGCATTTT,CASSPDSLSNQPQHF
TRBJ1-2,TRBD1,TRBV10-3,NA,TGTGCCATCAGTGAGCCGGGACAGGGGGGCAATGGCTACACCTTC,CAISEPGQGGNGYTF
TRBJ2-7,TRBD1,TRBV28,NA,TGTGCCAGCAGACCGACAGGGGGGCTATTCTACGAGCAGTACTTC,CASRPTGGLFYEQYF
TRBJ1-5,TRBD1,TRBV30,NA,TGTGCCTGGAGCATCGGGGGGACAGGTATCAATCAGCCCCAGCATTTT,CAWSIGGTGINQPQHF
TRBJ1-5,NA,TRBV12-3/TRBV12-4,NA,TGTGCCAGCAGTTTTCGAGGAGGTCAGCCCCAGCATTTT,CASSFRGGQPQHF
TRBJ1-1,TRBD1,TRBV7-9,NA,TGTGCCAGCAGCTTTAGTACCGGACAGGGAGGGAACACTGAAGCTTTCTTT,CASSFSTGQGGNTEAFF
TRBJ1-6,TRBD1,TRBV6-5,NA,TGTGCCAGCAGTTACTGGGACAGGGATAATTCACCCCTCCACTTT,CASSYWDRDNSPLHF
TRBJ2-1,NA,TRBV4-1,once,TGCGCCAGCAGCGAGGAGGTAGTATACAATGAGCAGTTCTTC,CASSEEVVYNEQFF
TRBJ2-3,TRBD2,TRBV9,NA,TGTGCCAGCAGCTTTAGCGGGAGCACAGATACGCAGTATTTT,CASSFSGSTDTQYF
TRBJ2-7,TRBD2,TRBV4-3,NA,TGCGCCAGCAGCTTACTAGCGGGAGACGGCGAGCAGTACTTC,CASSLLAGDGEQYF
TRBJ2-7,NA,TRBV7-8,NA,TGTGCCAGCAGCTCACTCGGGGGAGCCTACGAGCAGTACTTC,CASSSLGGAYEQYF
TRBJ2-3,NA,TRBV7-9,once,TGTGCCAGCAGCTTCACCGGGACAGATACGCAGTATTTT,CASSFTGTDTQYF
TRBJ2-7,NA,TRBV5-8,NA,TGTGCCAGCAGCTTGGGTGCCGGTGGAGGGACCTACGAGCAGTACTTC,CASSLGAGGGTYEQYF
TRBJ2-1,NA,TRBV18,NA,TGTGCCAGCTCACCAACAGGGCTTCACAATGAGCAGTTCTTC,CASSPTGLHNEQFF
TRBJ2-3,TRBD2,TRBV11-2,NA,TGTGCCAGCAGCTTAGATCTACTAGCGGGAGGTGGCACAGATACGCAGTATTTT,CASSLDLLAGGGTDTQYF
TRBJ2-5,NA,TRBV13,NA,TGTGCCAGCACCAAGATGGGGAATTCAGGGAAAATGATGGAGACCCAGTACTTC,CASTKMGNSGKMMETQYF
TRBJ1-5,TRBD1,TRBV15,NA,TGTGCCACCAGCAGAGTCGCACGGACAGGGGGCGTGTTTTATCAGCCCCAGCATTTT,CATSRVARTGGVFYQPQHF
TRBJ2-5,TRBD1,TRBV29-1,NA,TGCAGCGTTGAAGCAGGGGGCCTTGAGACCCAGTACTTC,CSVEAGGLETQYF
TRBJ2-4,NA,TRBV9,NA,TGTGCCAGCAGCGTAGGGGGGCTGGAAAACATTCAGTACTTC,CASSVGGLENIQYF
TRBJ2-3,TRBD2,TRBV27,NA,TGTGCCAGCAGTCCCCCGGGAGGCGCAGATACGCAGTATTTT,CASSPPGGADTQYF
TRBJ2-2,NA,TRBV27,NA,TGTGCCAGCACCCCTCTAGGGGGAGCGAACACCGGGGAGCTGTTTTTT,CASTPLGGANTGELFF
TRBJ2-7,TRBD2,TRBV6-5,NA,TGTGCCAGCAGGGCGGGAGTCAGGACTTACGAGCAGTACTTC,CASRAGVRTYEQYF
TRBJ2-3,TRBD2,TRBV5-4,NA,TGTGCCAGCAGCGCCGAACTAGCGGGGGGCACAGATACGCAGTATTTT,CASSAELAGGTDTQYF
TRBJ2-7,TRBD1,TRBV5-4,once,TGTGCCAGCACCCTGGGGGACAGCCCCTACGAGCAGTACTTC,CASTLGDSPYEQYF
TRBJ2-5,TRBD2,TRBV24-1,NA,TGTGCCACCAGTGATCCACTAGCGGGGAGTGAGACCCAGTACTTC,CATSDPLAGSETQYF
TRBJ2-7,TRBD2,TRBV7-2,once,TGTGCCAGCAGCTTGACTAGCGAAAGCTCCTACGAGCAGTACTTC,CASSLTSESSYEQYF